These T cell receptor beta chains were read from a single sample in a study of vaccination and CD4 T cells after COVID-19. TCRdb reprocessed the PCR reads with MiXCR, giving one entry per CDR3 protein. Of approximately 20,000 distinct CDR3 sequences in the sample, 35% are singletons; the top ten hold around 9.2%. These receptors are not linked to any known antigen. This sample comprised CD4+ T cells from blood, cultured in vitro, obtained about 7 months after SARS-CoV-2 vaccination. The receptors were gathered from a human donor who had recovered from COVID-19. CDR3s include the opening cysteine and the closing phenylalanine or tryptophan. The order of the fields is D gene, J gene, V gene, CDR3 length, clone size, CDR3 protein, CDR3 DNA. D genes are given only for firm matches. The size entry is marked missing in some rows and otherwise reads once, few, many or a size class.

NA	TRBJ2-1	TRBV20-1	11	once	CSADNDPRQFF	TGCAGTGCTGACAACGACCCTAGACAGTTCTTC
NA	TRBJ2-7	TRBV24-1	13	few	CATSQPPSYEQYF	TGTGCCACCAGTCAACCTCCATCCTACGAGCAGTACTTC
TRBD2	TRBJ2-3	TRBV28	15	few	CASSSWGGLTDTQYF	TGTGCCAGCAGTTCCTGGGGGGGACTCACAGATACGCAGTATTTT
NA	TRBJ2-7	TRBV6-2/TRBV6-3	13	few	CASSGEESYEQYF	TGTGCCAGCAGTGGGGAGGAATCCTACGAGCAGTACTTC
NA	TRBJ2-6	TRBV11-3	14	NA	CASSSTSGANVLTF	TGTGCCAGCAGCTCGACCTCTGGGGCCAACGTCCTGACTTTC
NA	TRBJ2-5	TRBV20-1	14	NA	CSAKWRGEVETQYF	TGCAGTGCTAAATGGAGGGGAGAAGTGGAGACCCAGTACTTC
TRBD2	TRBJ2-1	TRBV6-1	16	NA	CASSGGVGTRSDEQFF	TGTGCCAGCAGTGGGGGGGTAGGGACTAGGAGCGATGAGCAGTTCTTC
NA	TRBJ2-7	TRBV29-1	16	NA	CSVEVGPGLARGEQYF	TGCAGCGTTGAAGTGGGGCCCGGGCTAGCCCGTGGCGAGCAGTACTTC
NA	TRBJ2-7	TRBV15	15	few	CATSREGARSYEQYF	TGTGCCACCAGCAGAGAAGGGGCCCGTTCCTACGAGCAGTACTTC
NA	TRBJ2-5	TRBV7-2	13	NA	CASGLLHQETQYF	TGTGCCAGCGGCTTGTTGCACCAAGAGACCCAGTACTTC
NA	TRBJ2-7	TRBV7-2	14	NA	CASSSRPSLGEQYF	TGTGCCAGCAGCTCCCGACCGTCTCTTGGCGAGCAGTACTTC
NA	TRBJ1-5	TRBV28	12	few	CASSFSNQPQHF	TGTGCCAGCAGTTTCAGCAATCAGCCCCAGCATTTT
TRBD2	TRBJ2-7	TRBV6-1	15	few	CASSELAGEGYEQYF	TGTGCCAGCAGTGAACTAGCGGGAGAAGGCTACGAGCAGTACTTC
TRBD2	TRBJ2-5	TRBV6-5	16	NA	CASSYSSGRAGETQYF	TGTGCCAGCAGTTACTCGAGCGGGAGGGCCGGGGAGACCCAGTACTTC
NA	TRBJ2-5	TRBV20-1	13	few	CSARGPIQETQYF	TGCAGTGCTAGAGGGCCAATCCAAGAGACCCAGTACTTC
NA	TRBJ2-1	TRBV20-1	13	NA	CSADLSSEDEQFF	TGCAGTGCTGACCTTTCCAGCGAGGATGAGCAGTTCTTC
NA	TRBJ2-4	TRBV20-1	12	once	CSAHDGVNIQYF	TGCAGTGCCCACGACGGGGTAAACATTCAGTACTTC
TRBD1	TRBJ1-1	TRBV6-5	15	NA	CASSYFGTGVTEAFF	TGTGCCAGCAGTTACTTTGGGACAGGGGTCACTGAAGCTTTCTTT
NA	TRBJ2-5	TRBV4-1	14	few	CASSLRDIEETQYF	TGCGCCAGCAGCCTCCGGGACATCGAAGAGACCCAGTACTTC
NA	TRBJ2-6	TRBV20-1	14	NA	CSARGGAGANVLTF	TGCAGTGCTAGAGGAGGGGCCGGGGCCAACGTCCTGACTTTC
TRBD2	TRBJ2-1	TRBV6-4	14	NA	CASSGLAGGNEQFF	TGTGCCAGCAGTGGACTAGCGGGAGGCAATGAGCAGTTCTTC
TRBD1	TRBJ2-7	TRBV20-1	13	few	CSASGQGRYEQYF	TGCAGTGCTAGCGGACAGGGGAGATACGAGCAGTACTTC
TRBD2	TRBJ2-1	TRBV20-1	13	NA	CSAKREVYNEQFF	TGCAGTGCTAAGCGGGAAGTTTACAATGAGCAGTTCTTC
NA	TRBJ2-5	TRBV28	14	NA	CASKPNGVVETQYF	TGTGCCAGCAAACCAAACGGGGTTGTGGAGACCCAGTACTTC
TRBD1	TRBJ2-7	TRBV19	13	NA	CASRGQGRYEQYF	TGTGCCAGTAGGGGACAGGGACGCTACGAGCAGTACTTC
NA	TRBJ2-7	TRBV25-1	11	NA	CASSKYYEQYF	TGTGCCAGCAGTAAATACTACGAGCAGTACTTC